The next 27 T cell receptor beta chains were all read from a single sample in a study of blood T cell repertoires in COVID-19. Clones were sequenced by immunoSEQ multiplex PCR, and TCRdb holds only the in-frame ones, with some missing. Among 30,000 to 45,000 clones listed, approximately 90% were seen once. The source material was peripheral blood. The receptors come from a human donor in a cohort sampled during active COVID-19.

This chain's CDR3 is CASSSRVDTGELFF. CDR3 DNA: TGTGCCAGCAGCTCCAGGGTCGACACCGGGGAGCTGTTTTTT. The rearrangement joins TRBV11-2 to TRBJ2-2, with a tentative D call TRBD1 (5 bases). The CDR3 consists of 14 residues. V was pared by 4 bases and J by 3 bases, with 9 bases between. Germline V gene data show CDR1 as SGHAT and CDR2 as FQNNGV.

The chain is built from TRBV27 and TRBJ2-1; D is ambiguous. CDR3 length equals 11 residues. V lost 6 bases to trimming and J lost 9 bases, with 9 bases between them. CDR1 is MNHEY, CDR2 SMNVEV, per germline (reference sequence). The DNA for the CDR3 is TGTGCCAGCAGCCATGCAGGTGAGCAGTTCTTC. Protein product: CASSHAGEQFF.

The chain combines TRBV19 with TRBJ2-7, with D perhaps TRBD2 (7 bases). The CDR3 is 12 amino acids. Trimming left V 6 bases short and J 4 bases short, with 10 bases between. In germline, CDR1 is LNHDA, CDR2 SQIVND (reference sequence). The CDR3 is CASSRGAYEQYF. The CDR3 DNA follows: TGTGCCAGTAGCCGGGGGGCTTACGAGCAGTACTTC.

This chain joins TRBV3-1 (or the pseudogene TRBV3-2) and TRBJ2-1, with 11 bases aligning to TRBD2. J lost 3 bases, V lost 6 bases, and 13 bases had no gene match. Germline lookup yields CDR1 LGHDT and CDR2 YNNKEL (reference sequence). The CDR3 length is 18 residues. CDR3 region: CASSPLISSGRRYNEQFF. CDR3 bases: TGTGCCAGCAGTCCCCTTATTTCTAGCGGGAGGCGCTACAATGAGCAGTTCTTC.

This chain joins TRBV6-4 and TRBJ1-2; 7 bases agree with TRBD1. This CDR3 comprises 13 residues. Germline loops: CDR1 MRHNA, CDR2 SNTAGT. Trimming took 5 bases from V and 3 from J; bases not matched to a gene: 3. CDR3 region: CASSPTGHYGYTF. The CDR3 DNA sequence: TGTGCCAGCAGTCCGACAGGGCACTATGGCTACACCTTC.

The chain has TRBV3-1 (or the pseudogene TRBV3-2) and TRBJ2-7, with D possibly matching TRBD1 (6 bases). The CDR3 length is 15 residues. The germline V gene encodes CDR1 LGHDT and CDR2 YNNKEL (reference sequence). V lost 0 bases and J 2 bases, leaving 11 bases between the germline ends. The CDR3 sequence is CASSQDRSGAYEQYF. CDR3 in DNA: TGTGCCAGCAGCCAAGATCGATCAGGGGCCTACGAGCAGTACTTC.

This chain connects TRBV4-1 to TRBJ2-1, with D possibly matching TRBD2 (5 bases). Germline CDR1 reads MGHRA; CDR2 reads YSYEKL. The CDR3 has 15 amino acids. V lost 1 base and J 3 bases, leaving 10 bases between the germline ends. CDR3 region: CASSQGERDYNEQFF. CDR3 bases: TGCGCCAGCAGCCAAGGAGAGAGGGACTACAATGAGCAGTTCTTC.

This chain links TRBV11-2 with TRBJ2-2; 9 nucleotides agree with TRBD1. Looked up from germline, CDR1 is SGHAT and CDR2 is FQNNGV. The CDR3 has 13 amino acids. V lost 5 bases, J lost 9 bases, and 4 bases stayed unmatched. The CDR3 DNA follows: TGTGCCAGCAGCATGGGACAGGGCCGGGAGCTGTTTTTT. Its protein is CASSMGQGRELFF.

The chain uses TRBV28 and TRBJ2-5, with 7 bases matching TRBD2. CDR1 and CDR2 from the germline V gene are MDHEN and SYDVKM. V lost 1 base and J lost 4; bases outside the gene matches: 6. The CDR3 is 15 residues long. DNA for the CDR3: TGTGCCAGCAGTTTATTAGGACTAGGTTCAGAGACCCAGTACTTC. Translated, it gives CASSLLGLGSETQYF.

This clone was observed a single time. The J gene is TRBJ2-3, the V gene TRBV19, with D unclear. Germline V gives CDR1 LNHDA, CDR2 SQIVND (reference sequence). With 1 base removed from V and 4 bases from J, the gap between germline ends came to 3 bases. This CDR3 region has 12 residues. CDR3 loop: CASSIAADTQYF. The CDR3 DNA reads TGTGCCAGTAGTATAGCAGCAGATACGCAGTATTTT.

The gene calls are TRBV6-2 or TRBV6-3 and TRBJ2-1, with 13 bases matching TRBD2. This CDR3 region has 16 residues. J gave up 9 bases and V 6 bases, and 11 bases lay outside the gene matches. The germline CDR1 and CDR2 sequences are MNHEY and SVGEGT. The CDR3 is CASSRIPGLAGTEQFF. The DNA of the CDR3 is TGTGCCAGCAGCCGGATCCCGGGACTAGCGGGAACTGAGCAGTTCTTC.

The V and J genes are TRBV18 and TRBJ2-7, with 7 bases matching TRBD1. The J segment lost 0 bases and the V segment lost 2 bases, leaving 4 bases of the junction unmatched. This CDR3 comprises 15 residues. Germline loops: CDR1 KGHSH, CDR2 LQKENI. In DNA, the CDR3 is TGTGCCAGCTCACCATCCAGGGGGAGCTCCTACGAGCAGTACTTC. It translates to CASSPSRGSSYEQYF.

The chain carries TRBV27 and TRBJ1-4; D unclear. The V end was cut by 0 bases, the J end by 7 bases, with 12 bases between. The V gene's germline CDR1 is MNHEY and CDR2 SMNVEV (reference sequence). This CDR3 is 15 amino acids long. CDR3 bases: TGTGCCAGCAGTTTATCGCGAGGGAGGGCTGAAAAACTGTTTTTT. This sequence encodes CASSLSRGRAEKLFF.

The CDR3 loop is CASRSGVTLGANVLTF. The CDR3 DNA follows: TGTGCCAGCAGATCGGGGGTGACGTTGGGGGCCAACGTCCTGACTTTC. The chain employs TRBV5-4 and TRBJ2-6; a weak D match, TRBD2 (6 bases). This CDR3 has 16 amino acids. The germline gives CDR1 SGHNT, CDR2 YYREEE (reference sequence). V lost 5 bases, J lost 4 bases, and 16 bases lay in between.

J is TRBJ2-1 and V is TRBV11-2, with 11 bases matching TRBD1. This CDR3 is 15 amino acids long. Trimming took 3 bases from V and 8 from J; bases not matched to a gene: 6. Germline V gene sequence: CDR1 SGHAT, CDR2 FQNNGV. The CDR3 spells CASSLRDRGSDEQFF. The CDR3 DNA reads as TGTGCCAGCAGCTTGAGGGACAGGGGGAGCGATGAGCAGTTCTTC.

The V and J genes are TRBV15 and TRBJ2-7; D not certain. CDR1 and CDR2 from the germline V gene are LNHNV and YYDKDF (reference sequence). V lost 0 bases to trimming and J lost 5 bases, with 11 bases between them. The CDR3 totals 14 residues. In DNA, the CDR3 is TGTGCCACCAGCAGAGATCCCACAACCCACGAGCAGTACTTC. It specifies CATSRDPTTHEQYF.

CDR3 loop: CASSDRGREQFF. The CDR3 DNA is TGTGCCAGCAGCGACAGGGGTCGGGAGCAGTTCTTC. This chain links TRBV7-2 with TRBJ2-1; 8 nucleotides line up with TRBD1. The CDR3 extends over 12 amino acids. The V segment lost 5 bases and the J segment 10 bases; nucleotides outside the gene matches: 4. Germline V lookup: CDR1 SGHTA, CDR2 FQGNSA.

The V gene is TRBV3-1 (or the pseudogene TRBV3-2), the J gene TRBJ2-3; 9 bases map to TRBD2. The germline gives CDR1 LGHDT, CDR2 YNNKEL (reference sequence). The length of the CDR3 is 17 residues. Trimming at V came to 1 base and at J to 0 bases, leaving 5 bases not matched to a gene. The CDR3: CASSQAGLAASTDTQYF. For the CDR3, the DNA is TGTGCCAGCAGCCAAGCGGGACTAGCAGCTAGCACAGATACGCAGTATTTT.

This chain connects TRBV28 to TRBJ1-1, with D unresolved. CDR1 MDHEN and CDR2 SYDVKM come from the germline V gene. Trimming left V 6 bases short and J 1 base short, with 15 bases between. This CDR3 has 15 residues. This CDR3 is CASSLAWRRNTEAFF. CDR3 DNA sequence: TGTGCCAGCAGCCTGGCGTGGCGGAGGAACACTGAAGCTTTCTTT.

This chain links TRBV5-1 with TRBJ2-1; D is undetermined. The CDR3 sequence is 12 residues long. V was pared by 4 bases and J by 5 bases, with 7 bases between. From germline, CDR1 is SGHRS and CDR2 YFSETQ. The CDR3 is CASSPRNNEQFF. Written as DNA, the CDR3 is TGCGCCAGCAGCCCTAGGAACAATGAGCAGTTCTTC.

V and J are TRBV5-1 and TRBJ1-1; the match to TRBD1 covers 10 bases. Germline V gene lookup returns CDR1 SGHRS and CDR2 YFSETQ. The CDR3 has 16 amino acids. V was pared by 4 bases and J by 4 bases, with 10 bases of the junction left unmatched. DNA for the CDR3: TGCGCCAGCAGCCCGGGGACAGGGGAGAGGGGCACTGAAGCTTTCTTT. Protein sequence: CASSPGTGERGTEAFF. Looking up the rest from reference TRBV5-1 and TRBJ1-1 gives the full variable domain: KAGVTQTPRYLIKTRGQQVTLSCSPISGHRSVSWYQQTPGQGLQFLFEYFSETQRNKGNFPGRFSGRQFSNSRSEMNVSTLELGDSALYLCASSPGTGERGTEAFFGQGTRLTVV.

This clone was recorded once. This chain links TRBV11-2 with TRBJ2-7; 12 positions agree with TRBD2. The V gene end was trimmed by 5 bases and the J gene end by 3 bases; junction bases not matched to a gene: 14. Per the germline V gene, CDR1 is SGHAT and CDR2 is FQNNGV. The CDR3 runs 18 residues. The CDR3 protein is CASSPGVPGLAGFYEQYF. CDR3 in DNA: TGTGCCAGCAGCCCGGGGGTCCCCGGACTAGCGGGATTCTACGAGCAGTACTTC. Full variable domain (remainder filled in from reference TRBV11-2 and TRBJ2-7): EAGVAQSPRYKIIEKRQSVAFWCNPISGHATLYWYQQILGQGPKLLIQFQNNGVVDDSQLPKDRFSAERLKGVDSTLKIQPAKLEDSAVYLCASSPGVPGLAGFYEQYFGPGTRLTVT.

The count of this clone is one. The rearrangement links TRBV15 to TRBJ1-4; a possible D gene is TRBD1 (6 bases). CDR1 and CDR2 (germline): LNHNV, YYDKDF (reference sequence). The V and J ends lost 8 bases and 4 bases respectively, with 17 bases between them. The CDR3 extends over 15 amino acids. The CDR3 region is CATAAGGRVNEKLFF. CDR3 bases: TGTGCCACCGCGGCCGGGGGGCGTGTTAATGAAAAACTGTTTTTT.

The J gene is TRBJ1-1, the V gene TRBV24-1; D gene uncertain. The CDR3 extends over 13 amino acids. Trimming left V 10 bases short and J 1 base short, with 12 bases between. Germline lookup yields CDR1 KGHDR and CDR2 SFDVKD. CDR3: CATQAQENTEAFF. DNA of the CDR3: TGTGCCACTCAGGCCCAAGAGAACACTGAAGCTTTCTTT.

V gene TRBV6-6 combines with J gene TRBJ2-7; TRBD2 matches at 7 bases. This CDR3 comprises 15 residues. The trim removed 0 bases at V and 0 bases at J, leaving 2 bases unmatched. The germline CDR1 and CDR2 sequences are MNHNY and SVGAGI (reference sequence). CDR3 sequence: CASSYSASGSYEQYF. The CDR3 DNA sequence: TGTGCCAGCAGTTACTCAGCTAGCGGCTCCTACGAGCAGTACTTC.

This sequence joins TRBV5-1 and TRBJ2-3; 10 bases map to TRBD2. CDR3 size: 14 residues. The V and J ends lost 3 bases and 7 bases, in that order; junction bases with no gene match: 5. Per germline, CDR1 SGHRS and CDR2 YFSETQ. The CDR3 DNA sequence: TGCGCCAGCAGCTCTAGCGGGAGCGCCAATACGCAGTATTTT. This encodes CASSSSGSANTQYF.

J is TRBJ2-1 and V is TRBV24-1; 7 bases match TRBD2. Germline CDR1 is KGHDR and CDR2 is SFDVKD. The CDR3 loop spans 16 amino acids. J was trimmed by 4 bases and V by 3 bases; bases with no gene match: 8. DNA for the CDR3: TGTGCCACCAGTGATCCTCGGAGCGGGACTTACAATGAGCAGTTCTTC. The encoded protein is CATSDPRSGTYNEQFF.